This T cell receptor (beta chain) was obtained from a study of T cell clones after liver transplantation. Study-wide context: Post-transplant blood was tracked for graft-donor-reactive T cell clones identified in a pre-transplant mixed lymphocyte reaction. Three of eight recipients were HCV-positive; others had non-autoimmune, non-viral indications. Study-wide points: Circulating graft-donor-reactive CD4 TCRbeta sequences fell significantly post-transplant in most of the 8 subjects.

With respect to this clone: Its specificity is unknown.

This table comes from immunoSEQ multiplex PCR, and its TCRdb copy is limited to in-frame clones, with some not included. The repertoire consists of 55,000 to 70,000 clones, with over 90% occurring once and the leading ten covering more than 0.85%. V gave up 6 bases and J gave up 7 bases; unmatched junction bases: 9. CDR1 and CDR2 from the germline V gene are MNHEY and SMNVEV (reference sequence). The CDR3 runs 14 residues. J is TRBJ2-1 and V is TRBV27, with 7 bases lining up with TRBD1. This specimen was CD4+ T cells from blood, taken nearly 26 months after liver transplant. The TCR comes from a human patient who received a liver transplant. A subset of T cells may come from the graft donor. The CDR3 DNA reads as TGTGCCAGCAGCCTCTTCGACAGGGTGAATGAGCAGTTCTTC. Translation: CASSLFDRVNEQFF.